The 4 T cell receptor beta chains given below trace back to one sample, sequenced in a study of post-analysis software for immune sequencing data. These TCRs' antigens remain unknown. The library was made from cDNA and included unique molecular identifiers. TCRdb recomputed calls from the PCR reads with MiXCR, one row per CDR3 protein. This table holds under 900,000 distinct CDR3 sequences, 53% found once. General study results and limits: In patients, about 5 TRBV segments were more frequent than in controls, with TRBV5-6, TRBV5-1 and TRBV20-1 among them.

The sample consisted of blood. The source of these receptors is a girl between 10 and 17 years old with multiple sclerosis.

The CDR3: CASSLGQGIFNEKLFF. The CDR3 DNA reads as TGTGCCAGCAGCCTGGGACAGGGGATCTTTAATGAAAAACTGTTTTTT. The chain joins TRBV7-2 to TRBJ1-4, with 10 bases identical to TRBD1. Trimming at V came to 5 bases and at J to 4 bases, leaving 7 bases not matched to a gene. Germline CDR1 and CDR2: SGHTA and FQGNSA. The CDR3 is 16 amino acids.

V and J are TRBV20-1 and TRBJ2-1; 8 nucleotides line up with TRBD2. J lost 7 bases, V lost 0 bases, and 11 bases had no gene match. The CDR3 totals 16 residues. Germline CDR1 and CDR2: DFQATT and SNEGSKA (reference sequence). The CDR3 DNA reads as TGCAGTGCTAGAGATGTCGGGAGCGGGAGAGGGAATGAGCAGTTCTTC. This gives the protein CSARDVGSGRGNEQFF.

This clonotype was found a few times. This sequence may be a read error, since a much larger clone differs from it by one base. The V and J genes are TRBV29-1 and TRBJ2-7; TRBD2 matches 9 bases. Germline values: CDR1 SQVTM, CDR2 ANQGSEA. This CDR3 spans 16 amino acids. V lost 6 bases to trimming and J lost 1 base; unmatched junction nucleotides: 13. This CDR3 is CSVPTGGGRESYEQYF. The CDR3 nucleotides read TGCAGCGTCCCCACCGGGGGCGGGAGGGAATCCTACGAGCAGTACTTC.

This clonotype turned up a few times. This chain links TRBV29-1 with TRBJ2-5; tentatively, D is TRBD2 (6 bases). The CDR3 extends over 11 amino acids. Per germline, CDR1 SQVTM and CDR2 ANQGSEA. Trimming stripped 7 bases from V and 5 bases from J, with 11 bases between. CDR3 sequence reads: CSAVGGETQYF. CDR3 nucleotide sequence: TGCAGCGCTGTAGGAGGGGAGACCCAGTACTTC. Full variable domain (rest looked up from reference TRBV29-1 and TRBJ2-5): SAVISQKPSRDICQRGTSLTIQCQVDSQVTMMFWYRQQPGQSLTLIATANQGSEATYESGFVIDKFPISRPNLTFSTLTVSNMSPEDSSIYLCSAVGGETQYFGPGTRLLVL.